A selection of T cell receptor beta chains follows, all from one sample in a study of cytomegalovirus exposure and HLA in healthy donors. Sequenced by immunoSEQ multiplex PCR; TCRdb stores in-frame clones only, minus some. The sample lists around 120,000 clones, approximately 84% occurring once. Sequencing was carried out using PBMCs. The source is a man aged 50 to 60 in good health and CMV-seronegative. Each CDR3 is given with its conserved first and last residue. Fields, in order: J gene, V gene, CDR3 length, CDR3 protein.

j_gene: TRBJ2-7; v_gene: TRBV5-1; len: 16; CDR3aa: CASSLVGLAASYEQYF
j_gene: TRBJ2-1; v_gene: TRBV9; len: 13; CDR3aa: CASSAGQANEQFF
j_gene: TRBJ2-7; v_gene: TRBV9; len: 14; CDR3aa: CASSGGTSQHEQYF
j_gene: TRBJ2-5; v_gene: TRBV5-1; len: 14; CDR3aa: CASTTSGSQETQYF
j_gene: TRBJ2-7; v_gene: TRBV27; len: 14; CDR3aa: CASSLRQDYYEQYF
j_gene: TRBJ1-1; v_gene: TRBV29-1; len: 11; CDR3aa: CSARSNTEAFF
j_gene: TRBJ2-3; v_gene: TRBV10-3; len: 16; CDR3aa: CAISEFSGGTADTQYF
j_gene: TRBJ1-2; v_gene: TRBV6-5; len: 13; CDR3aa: CASSWKGNYGYTF
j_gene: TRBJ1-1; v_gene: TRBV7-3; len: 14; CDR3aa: CASSFGTVNTEAFF
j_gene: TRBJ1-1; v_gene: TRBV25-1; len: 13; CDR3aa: CASIPGLNTEAFF
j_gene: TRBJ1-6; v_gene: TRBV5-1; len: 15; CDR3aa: CASSLATGGSSPLHF
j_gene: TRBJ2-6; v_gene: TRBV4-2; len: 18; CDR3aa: CASSPFSGISSGANVLTF
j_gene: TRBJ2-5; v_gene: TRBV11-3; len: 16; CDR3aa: CASSLMTGASQETQYF
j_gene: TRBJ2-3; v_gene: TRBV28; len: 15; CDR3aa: CASRGGLAATDTQYF
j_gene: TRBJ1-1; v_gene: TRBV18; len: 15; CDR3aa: CASSPRTDTGAEAFF
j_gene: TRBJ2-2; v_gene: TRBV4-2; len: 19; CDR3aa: CASSQDSLAGVSNTGELFF
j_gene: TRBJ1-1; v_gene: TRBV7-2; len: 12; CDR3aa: CASSGGVWEAFF
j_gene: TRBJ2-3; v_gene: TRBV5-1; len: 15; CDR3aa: CASSLTSVSTDTQYF
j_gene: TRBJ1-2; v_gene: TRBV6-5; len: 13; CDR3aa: CASRPEYRGGYTF
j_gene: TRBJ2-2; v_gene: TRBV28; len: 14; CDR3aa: CASRGTPNTGELFF
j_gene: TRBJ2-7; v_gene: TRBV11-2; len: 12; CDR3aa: CASSPTGYEQYF
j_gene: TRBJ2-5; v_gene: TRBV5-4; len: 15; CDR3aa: CASSKSPGQGEAQYF
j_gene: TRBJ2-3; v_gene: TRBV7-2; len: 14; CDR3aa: CASSRGLAADTQYF
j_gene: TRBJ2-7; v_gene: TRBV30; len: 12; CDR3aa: CAWRGANYEQYF
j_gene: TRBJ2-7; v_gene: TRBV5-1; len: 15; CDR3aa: CASSFTGGPTYEQYF
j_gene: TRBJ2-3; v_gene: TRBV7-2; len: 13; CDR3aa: CASRPTGEDTQYF
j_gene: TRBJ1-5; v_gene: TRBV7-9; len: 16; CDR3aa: CASSRDRGRNNQPQHF
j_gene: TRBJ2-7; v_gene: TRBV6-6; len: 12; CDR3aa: CASSYESYEQYF
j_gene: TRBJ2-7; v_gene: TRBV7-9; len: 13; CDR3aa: CASSPGQLYEQYF
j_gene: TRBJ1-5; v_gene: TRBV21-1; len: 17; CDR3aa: CASSKAPQVNSNQPQHF
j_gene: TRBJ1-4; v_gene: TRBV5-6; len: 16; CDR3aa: CASSYDSSATNEKLFF
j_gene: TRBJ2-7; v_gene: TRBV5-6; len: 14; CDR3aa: CASSADRGASEQYF